This T cell receptor (beta chain) was sequenced in a study of T-cell reconstitution after alpha-beta-depleted transplantation in children. This clonotype was counted a few times. What it recognizes is unknown. Study-wide results and caveats: Some patients showed high day-60 TCRbeta diversity, which derived from surviving recipient T cells and thymic progenitors. In patients about two months after transplant, alpha-beta T cells reportedly arose from several hundred expanded graft clones. From newly produced T cells came most of the T-cell counts and diversity one year after transplant.

The CDR3 is made up of 13 amino acids. Germline CDR1 and CDR2: DFQATT and SNEGSKA (reference sequence). V shed 2 bases and J 5 bases; nucleotides not matched to a gene: 1. Preparation of the TCRbeta library involved a method that used unique molecular identifiers. TCRdb re-derived calls from the PCR reads in MiXCR, one entry per CDR3 protein. The sample carries more than 200,000 distinct CDR3 sequences, about 24% recorded once. This material consisted of PBMCs, mostly from graft donor cells, taken 360 days after TCRalphabeta/CD19-depleted stem cell transplant. The V call is TRBV20-1, the J call TRBJ2-3, with TRBD2 matching 10 bases. The source of this sequence is a female patient aged 2 to 10 who had a stem cell transplant for congenital amegakaryocytic thrombocytopenia, so the T cells may come from the graft donor. CDR3 residues: CSARPSGRDTQYF. The CDR3 nucleotides read TGCAGTGCTAGACCTAGCGGGAGAGATACGCAGTATTTT.